The source of this T cell receptor (beta chain) is a study of shared clonotypes between healthy human individuals. The CDR3 has 15 amino acids. V was clipped by 5 bases and J by 6 bases; unmatched bases: 7. Germline CDR1 is SGHTA and CDR2 is FQGNSA. Deep was the level at which the assay was run. Several immunoSEQ plates held equal portions of the genomic DNA taken from each subset. The protocol was immunoSEQ multiplex PCR, while the TCRdb copy is restricted to in-frame clones and leaves out a portion. The sample shows about 1.5 million clones, approximately 96% of them seen only once. Of note for this clone: The antigen remains undetermined.

Whole-study findings and limits: Memory subsets had estimated richness that was generally smaller than that of naive subsets. Donor clonotype sharing was expected to depend on sequencing depth.

The clonotype was recovered from a man aged 30-40 years in good health. The rearrangement links TRBV7-2 to TRBJ1-3; 10 bases match TRBD1. The sequencing input was naive CD4+ T cells sorted from blood. Subset noted: CD45RA+ positively selected. CDR3 nucleotides: TGTGCCAGCAGCGCGGGACAGGGGTCCCCAAACACCATATATTTT. As protein: CASSAGQGSPNTIYF.